These T cell receptor beta chains were read from a single sample in a study of T cell responses to AZD1222 COVID-19 vaccine. Sequencing used immunoSEQ multiplex PCR; TCRdb keeps in-frame clones, though not all of them. The table lists some 82,000 clones, just under 90% of them singletons. This specimen consisted of peripheral blood, obtained on day 0 of AZD1222 vaccination. These receptor sequences come from an adult in good health. Both conserved end residues are part of each CDR3. D genes are given only for firm matches. Clone size is not always given. Where it is, it says once, few, many or a class for expanded clones.

d_call clone_size j_call v_call cdr3_aa cdr3_nt
TRBD1 - TRBJ2-7 TRBV20-1 CSASRDRPYEQYF TGCAGTGCTAGTCGGGACAGGCCCTACGAGCAGTACTTC
- - TRBJ1-6 TRBV2 CASSVMSYNSPLHF TGTGCCAGCAGTGTGATGTCATATAATTCACCCCTCCACTTT
TRBD1 - TRBJ1-5 TRBV27 CASSLKGRGLAQPQHF TGTGCCAGCAGTTTAAAAGGCAGGGGGTTGGCTCAGCCCCAGCATTTT
TRBD1 - TRBJ2-7 TRBV6-6 CASSRLGDRTSYEQYF TGTGCCAGCAGTAGGCTGGGGGACAGGACATCCTACGAGCAGTACTTC
- - TRBJ1-5 TRBV7-3 CASSLFSGQPQHF TGTGCCAGCAGCTTATTTAGTGGTCAGCCCCAGCATTTT
- - TRBJ1-3 TRBV24-1 CATSDLRGVGSGNTIYF TGTGCCACCAGTGATTTGCGGGGGGTGGGCTCTGGAAACACCATATATTTT
- - TRBJ1-2 TRBV7-6 CASSPEDGNYGYTF TGTGCCAGCAGCCCAGAGGACGGAAACTATGGCTACACCTTC
- - TRBJ1-1 TRBV6-5 CASVRWGNTEAFF TGTGCCAGCGTTCGGTGGGGGAACACTGAAGCTTTCTTT
- - TRBJ1-1 TRBV19 CASIQRSIRTEAFF TGTGCCAGTATCCAAAGGTCCATAAGGACTGAAGCTTTCTTT
TRBD1 - TRBJ1-5 TRBV3-1/TRBV3-2 CASSQGDRGLNQPQHF TGTGCCAGCAGCCAAGGCGACAGGGGCCTCAATCAGCCCCAGCATTTT
- once TRBJ1-1 TRBV20-1 CSASMNTEAFF TGCAGTGCTAGTATGAACACTGAAGCTTTCTTT
TRBD1 - TRBJ2-2 TRBV7-3 CASSSRGTGGGGELFF TGTGCCAGCAGCTCCCGAGGGACAGGGGGCGGCGGGGAGCTGTTTTTT
- - TRBJ1-2 TRBV7-9 CASSLGTANYGYTF TGTGCCAGCAGCTTAGGGACAGCTAACTATGGCTACACCTTC
- - TRBJ1-1 TRBV6-1 CASSEGLRTEAFF TGTGCCAGCAGTGAAGGACTGCGCACTGAAGCTTTCTTT
TRBD2 - TRBJ2-3 TRBV5-1 CASRLSGGAEDTQYF TGCGCCAGCAGACTAAGCGGGGGGGCCGAAGATACGCAGTATTTT
TRBD1 - TRBJ2-7 TRBV30 CAWSVGGLNEQYF TGTGCCTGGAGTGTAGGGGGCCTCAACGAGCAGTACTTC
- - TRBJ1-2 TRBV5-1 CASSLGTGHYGYTF TGCGCCAGCAGCTTGGGTACAGGGCACTATGGCTACACCTTC
TRBD1 - TRBJ2-5 TRBV25-1 CASSDSGGVGTQYF TGTGCCAGCAGTGATTCAGGGGGCGTCGGGACCCAGTACTTC
- - TRBJ2-7 TRBV6-6 CASRSTASSYEQYF TGTGCCAGCAGATCGACGGCGAGCTCCTACGAGCAGTACTTC
- - TRBJ2-1 TRBV19 CASSRASTYEQFF TGTGCCAGTAGTAGGGCTAGCACCTATGAGCAGTTCTTC
- - TRBJ2-7 TRBV10-3 CAIRTAARSYEQYF TGTGCCATCAGAACGGCGGCCCGCTCCTACGAGCAGTACTTC
- few TRBJ1-2 TRBV7-2 CASSLLGYGYTF TGTGCCAGCAGCTTACTCGGTTATGGCTACACCTTC
- - TRBJ1-6 TRBV16 CASSLSAWYSPLHF TGTGCCAGCAGCCTTTCCGCATGGTATTCACCCCTCCACTTT
TRBD1 - TRBJ2-1 TRBV10-3 CAISGPNFPGQGVREQFF TGTGCCATCAGCGGTCCAAACTTCCCGGGACAGGGTGTTCGGGAGCAGTTCTTC
- - TRBJ1-2 TRBV27 CASSFGGPRYGYTF TGTGCCAGCAGTTTTGGGGGTCCGAGGTATGGCTACACCTTC
TRBD1 - TRBJ1-6 TRBV11-3 CASSLDRGRSPLHF TGTGCCAGCAGCTTAGACAGGGGGCGTTCACCCCTCCACTTT
TRBD1 - TRBJ2-1 TRBV7-8 CASRPGQVKGNEQFF TGTGCCAGCAGGCCGGGACAGGTGAAAGGAAATGAGCAGTTCTTC
- - TRBJ1-1 TRBV9 CASSVGSGSTEAFF TGTGCCAGCAGCGTAGGGTCAGGGAGCACTGAAGCTTTCTTT
- - TRBJ2-3 TRBV28 CASSLEAPPQDTQYF TGTGCCAGCAGTTTAGAGGCTCCCCCCCAAGATACGCAGTATTTT